These 6 T cell receptor beta chains originate from one sample sequenced in a study of blood T cell repertoires in COVID-19 (dated by TCRdb to about 2020). The library relied on the immunoSEQ multiplex PCR assay. TCRdb re-hosts the immuneACCESS table, in-frame sequences only. Its copies lack some clones; in the studies checked, an unresolved V gene accounts for under half of them, and the cause for the rest is not known. A total of some 83,000 clones appear in this sample, roughly four fifths of them only once. The top ten constitute roughly 11% of the sample. The specimen sequenced was peripheral blood. All receptors come from a man in his forties or fifties with acute or convalescent COVID-19.

In its sample, this clone was seen once. The genes are TRBV7-2 and TRBJ1-2, with 8 bases identical to TRBD1. V shed 4 bases, J shed 4 bases, and the junction held 5 bases outside the gene matches. The CDR3 has 14 residues. Germline assignment: CDR1 SGHTA and CDR2 FQGNSA. The CDR3 DNA sequence: TGTGCCAGCAGCTCCTCCGGGACAGGCTATGGCTACACCTTC. Protein product: CASSSSGTGYGYTF.

V is TRBV5-1 and J is TRBJ2-7; 9 bases agree with TRBD1. There are 13 residues in the CDR3. The V gene's germline CDR1 is SGHRS and CDR2 YFSETQ. The V gene end was trimmed by 0 bases and the J gene end by 10 bases; junction bases not matched to a gene: 5. The CDR3 nucleotides are TGCGCCAGCAGCTTGGATGGGACAGGGAGACAGTACTTC. Its protein product is CASSLDGTGRQYF.

V is TRBV19 and J is TRBJ1-1; TRBD1 matches at 7 bases. Germline loops: CDR1 LNHDA, CDR2 SQIVND (reference sequence). The trim removed 11 bases at V and 5 bases at J, leaving 8 bases unmatched. The CDR3 is 12 residues long. CDR3 residues: CASVGGRTEAFF. CDR3 nucleotide sequence: TGTGCCTCGGTAGGGGGCAGGACTGAAGCTTTCTTT.

The chain uses TRBV4-2 and TRBJ1-3; D not resolved. The CDR3 length is 17 residues. The germline gives CDR1 LGHNA, CDR2 YNFKEQ. The V gene lost 0 bases and the J gene lost 0 bases, with 12 bases spanning the gap. CDR3 residues: CASSQEAGGLSGNTIYF. The DNA of the CDR3 is TGTGCCAGCAGCCAAGAGGCAGGAGGCCTCTCTGGAAACACCATATATTTT.

V and J are TRBV28 and TRBJ2-1, with 10 positions matching TRBD2. Per germline, CDR1 MDHEN and CDR2 SYDVKM. The CDR3 totals 15 residues. V shed 6 bases and J 5 bases; nucleotides not matched to a gene: 7. The CDR3 coding sequence is TGTGCCAGCAGCGATAGCGGGAGGCTAAACAATGAGCAGTTCTTC. This codes for CASSDSGRLNNEQFF.

This sequence joins TRBV3-1 (or the pseudogene TRBV3-2) and TRBJ2-7, with D possibly being TRBD1 (5 bases). Trimming took off 1 base at V and 5 bases at J, with 12 bases between the two ends. The CDR3 consists of 14 residues. Germline V lookup: CDR1 LGHDT, CDR2 YNNKEL (reference sequence). The CDR3 DNA sequence: TGTGCCAGCAGCCAAGGCAGGGCTTGGAACGAGCAGTACTTC. Protein sequence: CASSQGRAWNEQYF.